This TCR beta chain appears in the sequencing data of a study of CD8+ T cells in alopecia areata. As to treatment: oral pan-JAK inhibitor, 5-10 mg twice daily. Following RNA extraction, reverse transcription yielded cDNA that acted as the sequencing template. Generated by immunoSEQ multiplex PCR, the TCRdb table keeps only in-frame clones and is missing some. The repertoire holds approximately 170,000 clones, with more than 55% as singletons. Germline V gene data show CDR1 as SQVTM and CDR2 as ANQGSEA. Trimming removed 5 bases from V and 5 bases from J, with 9 bases in between. This CDR3 spans 11 amino acids.

The chain recombines TRBV29-1 with TRBJ2-5; D gene uncertain. Material: CD4+ T cells sorted from blood, obtained at week 4, from a patient treated with tofacitinib. The TCR comes from a human donor with alopecia areata. The CDR3 coding sequence is TGCAGCGTTTGGATCCGGGAGACCCAGTACTTC. Protein product: CSVWIRETQYF.